Listed below are T cell receptor beta chains from one sample, sequenced in a study of blood T cell repertoires in COVID-19. Clones were read by immunoSEQ multiplex PCR, and TCRdb kept only the in-frame ones, dropping some. The table lists about 23,000 clones, approximately 94% of them singletons. The sequencing input was peripheral blood. The receptors come from a woman aged 45-65 years with active COVID-19. Both conserved end residues are part of each CDR3. Some rows mark clone size as missing; the rest say once, few, many or name a class of expanded clone.

j_call,v_call,clone_size,cdr3_length,cdr3_aa
TRBJ1-4,TRBV19,.,15,CASSISAATNEKLFF
TRBJ2-1,TRBV2,.,14,CASGRASSYNEQFF
TRBJ2-1,TRBV6-1,.,17,CASSEALGLAAYNEQFF
TRBJ1-5,TRBV6-1,.,15,CASSEGGGGNQPQHF
TRBJ2-2,TRBV19,.,19,CASKSLGTSGRGNTGELFF
TRBJ2-3,TRBV2,.,15,CASRRTSGGADTQYF
TRBJ1-1,TRBV9,.,15,CASSVQGQGNTEAFF
TRBJ2-5,TRBV24-1,.,15,CATSDPRGAGETQYF
TRBJ2-6,TRBV28,.,17,CASSFPTGSSGANVLTF
TRBJ2-3,TRBV2,.,18,CASTQILKTGPSTDTQYF
TRBJ2-3,TRBV11-2,.,17,CASSPGVAGGQGDTQYF
TRBJ1-3,TRBV18,.,15,CASSRDRSSGNTIYF
TRBJ2-1,TRBV29-1,.,12,CSVEQGYNEQFF
TRBJ2-5,TRBV14,once,15,CASSRLAGTQETQYF
TRBJ2-2,TRBV19,.,16,CASSSPGGTNTGELFF
TRBJ2-3,TRBV11-2,.,15,CASSWAGGPGDTQYF
TRBJ1-2,TRBV27,.,12,CASSPPEGGYTF
TRBJ1-2,TRBV3-1/TRBV3-2,.,15,CASSHYSRDSQGYTF
TRBJ1-5,TRBV18,.,13,CASSPQGERPQHF
TRBJ2-7,TRBV3-1/TRBV3-2,.,14,CASSRTGAAYEQYF
TRBJ2-7,TRBV9,.,15,CASSAGGSSSYEQYF
TRBJ2-7,TRBV29-1,large,13,CSVVRDSSYEQYF
TRBJ2-1,TRBV29-1,.,16,CSATGTGVTPYNEQFF
TRBJ1-1,TRBV7-3,.,13,CASSFQGNTEAFF
TRBJ1-1,TRBV5-1,.,14,CASSLVQGGGEAFF
TRBJ1-6,TRBV18,.,15,CASSPGTGHNSPLHF
TRBJ2-1,TRBV7-3,.,12,CASSFGHTEQFF
TRBJ2-7,TRBV9,.,14,CASSVGGTSSEQYF
TRBJ2-3,TRBV28,.,13,CASSLGQTDTQYF
TRBJ1-1,TRBV7-3,.,13,CASSSDRNTEAFF
TRBJ1-1,TRBV19,.,14,CASSRVGGETEAFF
TRBJ1-6,TRBV6-5,few,13,CASSRVQSSPLHF
TRBJ1-1,TRBV2,.,13,CASKGPVDSRAFF
TRBJ1-5,TRBV2,.,15,CASSPDIHSNQPQHF
TRBJ1-1,TRBV19,.,14,CASSIGPGANEAFF
TRBJ2-7,TRBV7-9,once,14,CASSLDSTSYEQYF
TRBJ1-1,TRBV28,.,12,CASSLGGFEAFF
TRBJ1-1,TRBV27,.,15,CASSQDRGTNTEAFF
TRBJ2-1,TRBV10-3,.,18,CAIKADLGAGARYNEQFF
TRBJ1-5,TRBV5-1,.,14,CASSLQGGNQPQHF
TRBJ1-4,TRBV19,.,16,CASSVITGAPNEKLFF
TRBJ2-7,TRBV9,once,14,CASTAGTGSYEQYF
TRBJ2-1,TRBV28,.,16,CASSYPGASGTNEQFF
TRBJ2-2,TRBV3-1/TRBV3-2,.,14,CASSQYWNTGELFF
TRBJ2-7,TRBV2,.,12,CASRSDSGEQYF
TRBJ2-7,TRBV28,once,14,CASPSIADSYEQYF
TRBJ2-1,TRBV23-1,.,16,CASSQTRQNERDSRFF